The present TCR beta chain was sequenced within a study of cytomegalovirus exposure and HLA in healthy donors. Germline V CDR1 and CDR2: SGHTA, FQGNSA. V gave up 3 bases and J gave up 4 bases, with 12 bases separating them. This CDR3 comprises 14 residues. A multiplex PCR was run with 60 Vbeta primers and 13 Jbeta primers. Libraries were prepared by immunoSEQ multiplex PCR; TCRdb keeps only in-frame clonotypes and omits some of them. The table includes about 190,000 clones, over 70% detected once. The chain uses TRBV7-2 and TRBJ1-2, with a possible D match to TRBD1 (6 bases). The sequenced sample was PBMCs. This clonotype originated in a man between 45 and 60 years old in good health and CMV-seronegative. CDR3 in DNA: TGTGCCAGCAGCTTCCGGGACACGGCCTATGGCTACACCTTC. Encoded protein: CASSFRDTAYGYTF. The full variable domain, rest sourced from reference TRBV7-2 and TRBJ1-2, is GAGVSQSPSNKVTEKGKDVELRCDPISGHTALYWYRQSLGQGLEFLIYFQGNSAPDKSGLPSDRFSAERTGGSVSTLTIQRTQQEDSAVYLCASSFRDTAYGYTFGSGTRLTVV.